Shown below are 28 T cell receptor beta chains from a single sample sequenced in a study of cytomegalovirus exposure and HLA in healthy donors. The PCR was carried out with 60 Vbeta primers and 13 Jbeta primers. Sequenced by immunoSEQ multiplex PCR; TCRdb stores in-frame clones only, minus some. The sample table includes around 50,000 clones. Sequencing used PBMCs. Receptors were obtained from a male donor in good health and CMV-seronegative.

The genes are TRBV11-2 and TRBJ2-7; the D is unclear. The CDR3 extends over 12 amino acids. The germline V gene has CDR1 SGHAT and CDR2 FQNNGV. V was pared by 5 bases and J by 2 bases, with 7 bases between. CDR3 bases: TGTGCCAGCAGCCTCGACACCTACGAGCAGTACTTC. Residues: CASSLDTYEQYF.

This chain's CDR3 is CASSLGGGPPDTEAFF. CDR3 coding DNA: TGTGCCAGCAGCTTAGGGGGGGGCCCCCCGGACACTGAAGCTTTCTTT. The V and J genes are TRBV4-2 and TRBJ1-1; TRBD1 might be the D (6 bases). The CDR3 extends over 16 amino acids. In germline, CDR1 is LGHNA, CDR2 YNFKEQ. V shed 5 bases and J shed 3 bases, with 19 bases lying between them.

J is TRBJ1-2 and V is TRBV2, with 8 bases matching TRBD1. Looked up from germline, CDR1 is SNHLY and CDR2 is FYNNEI. This CDR3 comprises 16 residues. V was pared by 6 bases and J by 7 bases, with 16 bases of the junction left unmatched. The CDR3 reads CASSGGQGSPLGGYTF. The CDR3 DNA reads as TGTGCCAGCAGCGGCGGACAGGGTAGCCCGCTCGGTGGCTACACCTTC.

The V and J genes are TRBV10-3 and TRBJ2-7; 7 nucleotides line up with TRBD1. V was clipped by 7 bases and J by 6 bases; unmatched bases: 15. Per the germline V gene, CDR1 is ENHRY and CDR2 is SYGVKD. The CDR3 runs 15 residues. CDR3 coding DNA: TGTGCCATCATGATGACAGGGAACGGAGGCAGCGAGCAGTACTTC. Its translation: CAIMMTGNGGSEQYF.

CDR3 sequence: CASSVGAPDTDTQYF. CDR3 nucleotide sequence: TGCGCCAGCAGTGTTGGGGCACCAGACACAGATACGCAGTATTTT. The chain uses TRBV10-1 and TRBJ2-3; the D gene is possibly TRBD1 (5 bases). CDR3 length: 15 residues. The V gene's germline CDR1 is WNHNN and CDR2 SYGVQD (reference sequence). The ends were cut back, 4 bases at V and 2 bases at J, with 13 bases in the middle.

This chain links TRBV5-1 with TRBJ1-5; perhaps TRBD1 as D (6 bases). Germline CDR1 and CDR2: SGHRS and YFSETQ. The CDR3 length is 14 residues. V lost 4 bases, J lost 1 base, and 9 bases lay in between. CDR3 nucleotide sequence: TGCGCCAGCAGCACCGGACAGAGCAATCAGCCCCAGCATTTT. It specifies CASSTGQSNQPQHF. The full variable domain, completed using reference TRBV5-1 and TRBJ1-5, is KAGVTQTPRYLIKTRGQQVTLSCSPISGHRSVSWYQQTPGQGLQFLFEYFSETQRNKGNFPGRFSGRQFSNSRSEMNVSTLELGDSALYLCASSTGQSNQPQHFGDGTRLSIL.

The gene calls are TRBV19 and TRBJ1-6; the D is unclear. The CDR3 is made up of 16 amino acids. In germline, CDR1 is LNHDA, CDR2 SQIVND (reference sequence). V was cut by 5 bases and J by 0 bases, with 11 bases left in between. The CDR3 region is CASSGGGSSYNSPLHF. DNA for the CDR3: TGTGCCAGTAGTGGAGGCGGGAGCTCCTATAATTCACCCCTCCACTTT.

The chain carries TRBV4-1 and TRBJ1-1; 8 bases are a match to TRBD1. The CDR3 is 14 residues long. The V segment lost 1 base and the J segment 4 bases; nucleotides outside the gene matches: 2. Looked up from germline, CDR1 is MGHRA and CDR2 is YSYEKL. CDR3 in amino acids: CASSQGTGTTEAFF. The CDR3 region has the DNA TGCGCCAGCAGCCAAGGGACAGGGACCACTGAAGCTTTCTTT.

The chain employs TRBV7-8 and TRBJ2-1; 16 positions agree with TRBD2. Trimming took 4 bases from V and 0 from J; bases not matched to a gene: 6. This CDR3 spans 19 amino acids. The germline gives CDR1 SGHVS, CDR2 FQNEAQ. In DNA, the CDR3 is TGTGCCAGCAGCTCCGCGGGACTAGCGGGGGGGAGCTCCTACAATGAGCAGTTCTTC. It codes for CASSSAGLAGGSSYNEQFF.

This chain connects TRBV2 to TRBJ1-2; TRBD1 aligns across 7 bases. Germline V lookup: CDR1 SNHLY, CDR2 FYNNEI. With 1 base clipped from V and 8 bases from J, the junction kept 13 bases outside the gene matches. This CDR3 spans 16 amino acids. In DNA, the CDR3 is TGTGCCAGCAGTGAAGATGGAGGGGGCGCTTCAAGGGGCTACACCTTC. This translates into CASSEDGGGASRGYTF.

The chain employs TRBV19 and TRBJ1-5; no reliable D call. The germline CDR1 and CDR2 sequences are LNHDA and SQIVND (reference sequence). This CDR3 comprises 15 residues. V was pared by 3 bases and J by 6 bases, with 15 bases between. CDR3 residues: CASSIGVAPGQPQHF. The CDR3, as DNA: TGTGCCAGTAGTATCGGGGTGGCTCCCGGTCAGCCCCAGCATTTT.

The chain couples TRBV9 to TRBJ1-4, with D possibly being TRBD1 (5 bases). V dropped 7 bases and J dropped 6 bases, with 13 bases sitting between them. The CDR3 contains 13 residues. Per the germline V gene, CDR1 is SGDLS and CDR2 is YYNGEE. The CDR3, as DNA: TGTGCCAGCGCCGGACGGGGGGATGAAAAACTGTTTTTT. Translating gives CASAGRGDEKLFF.

The chain employs TRBV30 and TRBJ1-4; D unclear. This CDR3 comprises 14 residues. CDR1 is GTSNPN, CDR2 SVGIG, per germline (reference sequence). V was pared by 6 bases and J by 7 bases, with 18 bases between. CDR3: CACSSGWQGEKLFF. CDR3 DNA: TGTGCCTGTTCTTCGGGGTGGCAAGGTGAAAAACTGTTTTTT.

The DNA of the CDR3 is TGCAGCGTTGAGAGCGACGTGAACACTGAAGCTTTCTTT. It encodes CSVESDVNTEAFF. The gene calls are TRBV29-1 and TRBJ1-1; D ambiguous. V was shortened by 3 bases and J by 0 bases, with 8 bases between the two germline ends. Germline V CDR1 and CDR2: SQVTM, ANQGSEA. The CDR3 consists of 13 residues.

This sequence joins TRBV27 and TRBJ2-3; 8 nucleotides align to TRBD2. J gave up 2 bases and V 3 bases, and 7 bases lay outside the gene matches. The germline V gene has CDR1 MNHEY and CDR2 SMNVEV (reference sequence). This CDR3 contains 16 residues. The CDR3 DNA follows: TGTGCCAGCAGTTTCCGGCGGGGGGCGAACACAGATACGCAGTATTTT. This translates into CASSFRRGANTDTQYF.

This chain connects TRBV5-1 to TRBJ1-2, with TRBD1 matching 7 bases. This CDR3 has 13 amino acids. Germline V gene sequence: CDR1 SGHRS, CDR2 YFSETQ. J was trimmed by 7 bases and V by 0 bases; bases with no gene match: 3. This chain's CDR3 is CASSLGQGFGYTF. The DNA of the CDR3 is TGCGCCAGCAGCTTGGGACAGGGCTTTGGCTACACCTTC.

The rearrangement uses TRBV7-8 and TRBJ2-7; 10 bases align to TRBD1. The CDR3 covers 14 residues. Germline CDR1 reads SGHVS; CDR2 reads FQNEAQ. Unmatched junction bases numbered 8, after V lost 5 bases and J lost 7 bases. The CDR3 protein is CASSRARQGAEQYF. The CDR3 bases are TGTGCCAGCAGCCGTGCCCGACAGGGGGCAGAGCAGTACTTC. Combining the CDR3 with reference TRBV7-8 and TRBJ2-7 gives the whole variable domain GAGVSQSPRYKVAKRGQDVALRCDPISGHVSLFWYQQALGQGPEFLTYFQNEAQLDKSGLPSDRFFAERPEGSVSTLKIQRTQQEDSAVYLCASSRARQGAEQYFGPGTRLTVT.

The chain uses TRBV2 and TRBJ1-2; no clear D gene. Germline V gives CDR1 SNHLY, CDR2 FYNNEI. With 3 bases removed from V and 5 bases from J, the gap between germline ends came to 13 bases. The CDR3 is made up of 14 amino acids. CDR3 protein: CASSDIETLYGYTF. Here the CDR3 DNA reads TGTGCCAGCAGTGATATAGAAACCCTATATGGCTACACCTTC.

The chain links TRBV5-1 to TRBJ1-1, with 9 bases identical to TRBD1. Germline CDR1 and CDR2: SGHRS and YFSETQ. V shed 5 bases, J shed 0 bases, and the junction held 2 bases outside the gene matches. CDR3 length: 14 residues. CDR3: CASRWTGVNTEAFF. The CDR3, as DNA: TGCGCCAGCAGATGGACAGGGGTGAACACTGAAGCTTTCTTT.

The CDR3 sequence is CASSPMRGNTEAFF. CDR3 in DNA: TGTGCCAGCAGCCCTATGAGAGGGAACACTGAAGCTTTCTTT. The chain joins TRBV5-4 to TRBJ1-1; D unresolved. The CDR3 is made up of 14 amino acids. CDR1 and CDR2 from the germline V gene are SGHNT and YYREEE (reference sequence). V was cut by 4 bases and J by 1 base, with 11 bases left in between.

The V and J genes are TRBV4-1 and TRBJ1-2; 8 nucleotides agree with TRBD1. J was trimmed by 1 base and V by 4 bases; bases with no gene match: 11. CDR3 length equals 17 residues. Germline assignment: CDR1 MGHRA and CDR2 YSYEKL. As DNA, the CDR3 is TGCGCCAGCAGCCTAAACGTACAGGGGGAGGATAACTATGGCTACACCTTC. The encoded protein is CASSLNVQGEDNYGYTF.

V is TRBV5-4 and J is TRBJ2-7; tentative D call: TRBD1 (6 bases). This CDR3 region has 14 residues. Between the trimmed V and J ends, which lost 2 bases and 4 bases, there was a span of 13 bases. Germline V CDR1 and CDR2: SGHNT, YYREEE (reference sequence). CDR3 sequence: CASSLTAGAYEQYF. DNA of the CDR3: TGTGCCAGCAGCTTAACGGCAGGGGCGTACGAGCAGTACTTC.

The chain combines TRBV30 with TRBJ1-1; 8 nucleotides align to TRBD1. The CDR3 spans 14 residues. CDR1 is GTSNPN and CDR2 is SVGIG in the germline V gene (reference sequence). V gave up 3 bases and J gave up 10 bases; unmatched junction bases: 13. This CDR3 is CAWRAPDRGGRAFF. CDR3 sequence (DNA): TGTGCCTGGAGAGCCCCTGACAGGGGCGGGAGAGCTTTCTTT.

The V call is TRBV11-2, the J call TRBJ1-2, with 9 bases that match TRBD1. Per the germline V gene, CDR1 is SGHAT and CDR2 is FQNNGV. The CDR3 covers 13 residues. Trimming cost V 5 bases and J 8 bases; bases outside gene matches: 6. Written as DNA, the CDR3 is TGTGCCAGCAGCGAGAGGGACAGGGTGGGCTACACCTTC. This translates into CASSERDRVGYTF.

The chain is built from TRBV7-3 and TRBJ2-3; a weak D match, TRBD1 (6 bases). From germline, CDR1 is SGHTA and CDR2 FQGTGA. The V gene lost 6 bases and the J gene lost 0 bases, with 16 bases spanning the gap. This CDR3 has 16 residues. Written as DNA, the CDR3 is TGTGCCAGCAGGGGTGGGTACACAGGGAGCACAGATACGCAGTATTTT. As protein: CASRGGYTGSTDTQYF.

The V gene is TRBV9, the J gene TRBJ2-1; 9 bases are shared with TRBD1. The CDR3 extends over 16 amino acids. J gave up 4 bases and V 0 bases, and 5 bases lay outside the gene matches. The germline V gene encodes CDR1 SGDLS and CDR2 YYNGEE. CDR3 residues: CASSVEGQGIYNEQFF. CDR3 in DNA: TGTGCCAGCAGCGTAGAAGGACAGGGGATTTACAATGAGCAGTTCTTC.

CDR3 amino acids: CASSQTGGQGNQPQHF. The CDR3 DNA sequence: TGCGCCAGCAGCCAGACCGGAGGACAGGGGAATCAGCCCCAGCATTTT. The J gene is TRBJ1-5, the V gene TRBV4-1; 9 bases are a match to TRBD1. CDR3 length: 16 amino acids. The V gene end was trimmed by 3 bases and the J gene end by 4 bases; junction bases not matched to a gene: 7. CDR1 is MGHRA and CDR2 is YSYEKL in the germline V gene.

J is TRBJ2-2 and V is TRBV6-5; D gene uncertain. The V gene's germline CDR1 is MNHEY and CDR2 SVGAGI. Trimming cost V 6 bases and J 4 bases, with 15 bases left between them. The CDR3 length is 15 residues. Here the CDR3 DNA reads TGTGCCAGCAGGAAGACGGGTCCGGGCACCGGGGAGCTGTTTTTT. Translated, it gives CASRKTGPGTGELFF.